Detailed here is one TCR beta chain. Antigen unknown. V lost 5 bases to trimming and J lost 7 bases; unmatched junction nucleotides: 12. The germline V gene encodes CDR1 SGHAT and CDR2 FQNNGV. The CDR3 is made up of 18 amino acids. This specimen belongs to a study of response to subunit inactivated influenza vaccine. Study results and caveats: After each seasonal influenza vaccination, few new T cells are recruited, the authors suggested.

One entry per CDR3 protein results from TCRdb running MiXCR on the RT-PCR reads. The table has about 650,000 distinct CDR3 sequences, approximately 15% seen once. The sequence came from a man aged 50-59 years who received an inactivated influenza vaccine. This material consisted of PBMCs from blood, taken 11 to 12 days after vaccination. This chain joins TRBV11-2 and TRBJ2-1, with 15 bases lining up with TRBD2. CDR3 in amino acids: CASSRSLGLAGGGNEQFF. The CDR3 DNA follows: TGTGCCAGCAGCCGGTCCTTGGGACTAGCGGGAGGTGGTAATGAGCAGTTCTTC.